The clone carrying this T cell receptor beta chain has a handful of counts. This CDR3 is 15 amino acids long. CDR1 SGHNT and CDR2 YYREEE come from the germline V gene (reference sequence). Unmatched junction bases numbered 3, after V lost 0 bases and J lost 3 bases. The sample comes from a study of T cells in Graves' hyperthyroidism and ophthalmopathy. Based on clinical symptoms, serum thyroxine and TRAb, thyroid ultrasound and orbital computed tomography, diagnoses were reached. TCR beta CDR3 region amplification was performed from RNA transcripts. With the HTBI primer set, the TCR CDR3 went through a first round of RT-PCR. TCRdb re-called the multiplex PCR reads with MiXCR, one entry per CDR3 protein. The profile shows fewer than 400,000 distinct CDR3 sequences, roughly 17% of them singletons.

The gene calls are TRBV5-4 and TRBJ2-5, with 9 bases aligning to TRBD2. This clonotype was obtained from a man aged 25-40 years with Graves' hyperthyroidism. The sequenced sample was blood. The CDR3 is CASSLGGLAEETQYF. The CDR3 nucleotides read TGTGCCAGCAGCTTGGGGGGACTAGCTGAAGAGACCCAGTACTTC.